One sample yielded the 21 T cell receptor beta chains listed below, sequenced in a study of T cell responses to AZD1222 COVID-19 vaccine (dated by TCRdb to 2020 to 2022). The library was generated by the immunoSEQ multiplex PCR assay. TCRdb's version of the immuneACCESS table is confined to in-frame rearrangements and falls short of the full clone set. An unresolved V gene accounts for under half of the shortfall where checked; the remainder is of unknown origin. The sample contains roughly 150,000 clones, 90% to 95% of them found a single time. In total, the top ten clones hold approximately 1.5% of the sample. This specimen's time point label, per the study, means: about 28 days (+/-7) after the second vaccine dose. The source was peripheral blood, collected 28 days after the second AZD1222 dose. The receptors come from an adult who received the AZD1222 COVID-19 vaccine.

This sequence joins TRBV21-1 and TRBJ2-5. TRBV21-1 is a recognized pseudogene. The CDR3 consists of 14 residues. DNA of the CDR3: TGTGCCAGCAGCAAAGTTGGGTACCAAGAGACCCAGTACTTC. It yields the protein CASSKVGYQETQYF.

V usage is TRBV28 and J usage is TRBJ1-2; the D is unclear. CDR1 and CDR2 from the germline V gene are MDHEN and SYDVKM. The V end was cut by 2 bases, the J end by 6 bases, with 4 bases between. The CDR3 is 11 amino acids. CDR3 residues: CASSLLNGYTF. The CDR3 nucleotides read TGTGCCAGCAGTTTACTGAATGGCTACACCTTC.

The J gene is TRBJ1-2, the V gene TRBV3-1 (or the pseudogene TRBV3-2); 7 positions agree with TRBD1. Germline values: CDR1 LGHDT, CDR2 YNNKEL (reference sequence). With V trimmed by 3 bases and J by 8 bases, 12 bases remained unmatched. CDR3 length equals 15 residues. This CDR3 is CASSHADRQRKGYTF. For the CDR3, the DNA is TGTGCCAGCAGCCATGCGGACAGGCAACGAAAGGGCTACACCTTC.

The V call is TRBV11-2, the J call TRBJ1-6; D remains unclear. The CDR3 runs 12 residues. The germline CDR1 and CDR2 sequences are SGHAT and FQNNGV. The V and J ends lost 3 bases and 6 bases respectively, with 3 bases between them. CDR3 nucleotide sequence: TGTGCCAGCAGCTTCGCTAATTCACCCCTCCACTTT. The encoded protein is CASSFANSPLHF.

The chain has TRBV6-5 and TRBJ1-2; D unclear. The CDR3 covers 13 residues. CDR1 and CDR2 from the germline V gene are MNHEY and SVGAGI. V lost 2 bases and J 3 bases, leaving 7 bases between the germline ends. DNA of the CDR3: TGTGCCAGCAGTTACGGCAGAGACTATGGCTACACCTTC. Translated, it gives CASSYGRDYGYTF.

The chain couples TRBV7-9 to TRBJ1-2; 9 bases are shared with TRBD1. This CDR3 has 16 amino acids. CDR1 SEHNR and CDR2 FQNEAQ come from the germline V gene (reference sequence). V gave up 1 base and J gave up 4 bases; unmatched junction bases: 7. The CDR3 loop is CASSLGGQGRFYGYTF. The CDR3 DNA follows: TGTGCCAGCAGCTTAGGGGGACAGGGACGATTCTATGGCTACACCTTC.

V usage is TRBV6-5 and J usage is TRBJ1-2; weak D call: TRBD1 (5 bases). V lost 6 bases and J 7 bases, leaving 21 bases between the germline ends. This CDR3 is built from 15 residues. Germline CDR1 MNHEY, CDR2 SVGAGI. The chain's CDR3 is CASRRRDSSGRGYTF. CDR3 sequence (DNA): TGTGCCAGCAGGAGAAGGGACTCCTCTGGACGTGGCTACACCTTC.

This clone has just a few counts. V and J are TRBV27 and TRBJ1-6; D not resolved. The CDR3 has 14 residues. Germline V CDR1 and CDR2: MNHEY, SMNVEV (reference sequence). Trimming stripped 7 bases from V and 0 bases from J, with 7 bases between. CDR3 residues: CASKYSSYNSPLHF. The CDR3 DNA is TGTGCCAGCAAGTACAGCTCCTATAATTCACCCCTCCACTTT.

V and J are TRBV5-4 and TRBJ1-2; tentatively, D is TRBD1 (5 bases). Trimming shortened V by 6 bases and J by 4 bases, and 25 bases separated the two germline ends. The CDR3 runs to 17 residues. The germline gives CDR1 SGHNT, CDR2 YYREEE (reference sequence). This chain's CDR3 is CASTGWEGLRHSYGYTF. DNA for the CDR3: TGTGCCAGCACCGGGTGGGAGGGGCTACGACACAGCTATGGCTACACCTTC.

The CDR3 spells CASSLVGTSTDTQYF. The CDR3 DNA sequence: TGTGCCAGCAGCTTAGTGGGAACTAGCACAGATACGCAGTATTTT. This chain joins TRBV7-9 and TRBJ2-3; D remains ambiguous. Germline values: CDR1 SEHNR, CDR2 FQNEAQ (reference sequence). V was trimmed by 1 base and J by 0 bases, leaving 8 bases between them. The CDR3 covers 15 residues.

The rearrangement links TRBV6-6 to TRBJ2-3; TRBD1 is a possible D gene (5 bases). Trimming left V 7 bases short and J 2 bases short, with 13 bases between. CDR1 is MNHNY and CDR2 is SVGAGI in the germline V gene (reference sequence). This CDR3 comprises 14 residues. CDR3 in DNA: TGTGCCAGCACATTGACAGTAGTCACAGATACGCAGTATTTT. Residues: CASTLTVVTDTQYF.

The chain carries TRBV3-1 (or the pseudogene TRBV3-2) and TRBJ2-3; D possibly corresponds to TRBD1 (5 bases). CDR3 length: 14 residues. V lost 6 bases to trimming and J lost 4 bases, with 14 bases between them. The germline V gene encodes CDR1 LGHDT and CDR2 YNNKEL (reference sequence). Here the CDR3 reads CASSGLRGADTQYF. DNA of the CDR3: TGTGCCAGCAGTGGCTTAAGGGGTGCAGATACGCAGTATTTT.

The chain joins TRBV9 to TRBJ1-2; tentative D call: TRBD1 (6 bases). Germline V gives CDR1 SGDLS, CDR2 YYNGEE. The germline V and J ends were trimmed by 0 bases and 8 bases, with 11 bases remaining between them. The CDR3 is 13 amino acids. The CDR3 DNA reads TGTGCCAGCAGCGTAGGGGGGCCTAAAGGCTACACCTTC. Amino acid sequence: CASSVGGPKGYTF.

The CDR3 sequence: CASSGEAGGAETQYF. CDR3 coding DNA: TGTGCCAGCAGTGGGGAGGCAGGGGGCGCCGAGACCCAGTACTTC. This chain connects TRBV2 to TRBJ2-5; 8 positions agree with TRBD1. Germline V gives CDR1 SNHLY, CDR2 FYNNEI. There are 15 residues in the CDR3. After removal of 4 bases from V and 5 bases from J, the junction contained 9 bases not matched to a gene.

The chain employs TRBV7-2 and TRBJ1-4; D is unclear. V shed 2 bases and J shed 0 bases, with 7 bases lying between them. This CDR3 spans 15 amino acids. The germline V gene has CDR1 SGHTA and CDR2 FQGNSA. This CDR3 is CASSLIPATNEKLFF. The DNA of the CDR3 is TGTGCCAGCAGCTTAATTCCGGCAACTAATGAAAAACTGTTTTTT. The whole variable domain, remainder taken from reference TRBV7-2 and TRBJ1-4, is GAGVSQSPSNKVTEKGKDVELRCDPISGHTALYWYRQSLGQGLEFLIYFQGNSAPDKSGLPSDRFSAERTGGSVSTLTIQRTQQEDSAVYLCASSLIPATNEKLFFGSGTQLSVL.

The rearrangement joins TRBV9 to TRBJ2-3; 11 bases are a match to TRBD2. V lost 3 bases and J lost 1; bases outside the gene matches: 7. Germline V gene lookup returns CDR1 SGDLS and CDR2 YYNGEE. This CDR3 spans 17 amino acids. The CDR3 loop is CASSARLAGLGTDTQYF. Here the CDR3 DNA reads TGTGCCAGCAGCGCCCGACTAGCGGGATTGGGCACAGATACGCAGTATTTT.

Notes on this clone: The sample contains more than one DNA sequence encoding this CDR3. The chain has TRBV12-3 or TRBV12-4 and TRBJ1-2; no definite D call. V lost 1 base, J lost 4 bases, and 4 bases lay in between. The CDR3 runs to 12 residues. In DNA, the CDR3 is TGTGCCAGCAGTTTAGGACTCTATGGCTACACCTTC. Its protein is CASSLGLYGYTF.

This chain links TRBV20-1 with TRBJ2-1; perhaps TRBD2 as D (5 bases). V shed 0 bases and J shed 12 bases, with 9 bases lying between them. Germline V lookup: CDR1 DFQATT, CDR2 SNEGSKA (reference sequence). CDR3 size: 11 residues. The CDR3 region has the DNA TGCAGTGCTAGAGATGAGAGGGCGCAGTTCTTC. The encoded protein is CSARDERAQFF.

This CDR3 is CASSTRRTGENTEAFF. CDR3 in DNA: TGTGCCAGTAGTACCCGGCGGACAGGGGAGAACACTGAAGCTTTCTTT. V and J are TRBV19 and TRBJ1-1; 9 bases are shared with TRBD1. Trimming cost V 4 bases and J 1 base; bases outside gene matches: 7. This CDR3 is built from 16 residues. CDR1 and CDR2 (germline): LNHDA, SQIVND (reference sequence).

The rearrangement uses TRBV5-1 and TRBJ2-3; 10 bases align to TRBD2. V lost 5 bases, J lost 2 bases, and 11 bases stayed unmatched. Germline CDR1 reads SGHRS; CDR2 reads YFSETQ. This CDR3 has 17 amino acids. DNA of the CDR3: TGCGCCAGCAGTTGGGGGGGACTAGCGCCTAACACAGATACGCAGTATTTT. The encoded protein is CASSWGGLAPNTDTQYF.

This chain uses TRBV18 with TRBJ1-1, with a possible D match to TRBD1 (5 bases). V lost 0 bases and J 0 bases, leaving 14 bases between the germline ends. Germline V gene sequence: CDR1 KGHSH, CDR2 LQKENI. The CDR3 runs to 17 residues. CDR3 DNA sequence: TGTGCCAGCTCACCACCGTACAGGCCGGGGATGAACACTGAAGCTTTCTTT. Protein sequence: CASSPPYRPGMNTEAFF.